This T cell receptor (beta chain) was sequenced in a study of T-cell reconstitution after alpha-beta-depleted transplantation in children. As concerns this clonotype: What it binds is not known.

Findings and limits, study-wide: Surviving recipient T cells and thymic progenitors underlay high day-60 TCRbeta diversity in some patients. One year after transplant, T-cell counts and diversity came mostly from newly produced T cells. The study reportedly traced alpha-beta T cells about two months after transplant to several hundred expanded graft clones.

V gave up 1 base and J gave up 1 base, with 7 bases separating them. Germline CDR1 MGHRA, CDR2 YSYEKL. The CDR3 is 14 amino acids. Construction of the TCRbeta library involved unique molecular identifiers. Each CDR3 protein gets one entry after TCRdb re-called the PCR reads with MiXCR. The sample includes 600,000 to 700,000 distinct CDR3 sequences, 13% seen only once; the top ten take 0.75% to 0.85%. Source: PBMCs, taken before TCRalphabeta/CD19-depleted stem cell transplant. The V call is TRBV4-1, the J call TRBJ1-1, with D unclear. This receptor was obtained from a girl under 10 years old with congenital amegakaryocytic thrombocytopenia, due to receive a stem cell transplant. The CDR3 coding sequence is TGCGCCAGCAGCCAAGTGAGTCAGAACACTGAAGCTTTCTTT. As protein: CASSQVSQNTEAFF.